The 31 T cell receptor beta chains listed next were all sequenced from one sample in a study of blood T cell repertoires in COVID-19. Data came from immunoSEQ multiplex PCR; TCRdb stores just in-frame clones and leaves some out. The repertoire holds some 100,000 clones, with approximately 82% as singletons. Sequencing was done on a sample of peripheral blood. The receptors derive from a man over 45 with active or convalescent COVID-19.

This sequence joins TRBV4-2 and TRBJ2-3; 10 nucleotides line up with TRBD2. There are 19 residues in the CDR3. Germline CDR1 LGHNA, CDR2 YNFKEQ. The ends lost 0 bases at V and 0 bases at J; junction bases unmatched: 9. The CDR3: CASSQDRSSGGLSTDTQYF. CDR3 DNA: TGTGCCAGCAGCCAAGATCGGTCTAGCGGGGGCCTAAGCACAGATACGCAGTATTTT.

The V call is TRBV6-6, the J call TRBJ2-3; the D gene is possibly TRBD1 (6 bases). The ends were cut back, 5 bases at V and 2 bases at J, with 11 bases in the middle. CDR3 length: 14 residues. Germline lookup yields CDR1 MNHNY and CDR2 SVGAGI (reference sequence). The CDR3, as DNA: TGTGCCAGCAGTACCGGGACATCCACAGATACGCAGTATTTT. Encoded protein: CASSTGTSTDTQYF.

The chain uses TRBV11-2 and TRBJ2-3; 13 nucleotides align to TRBD2. The CDR3 covers 17 residues. V dropped 5 bases and J dropped 4; count of bases not matched to a gene: 9. Germline V lookup: CDR1 SGHAT, CDR2 FQNNGV. As DNA, the CDR3 is TGTGCCAGCAGCCGAGTGGGTACTAGCGGGGGGGCAGATACGCAGTATTTT. Its translation: CASSRVGTSGGADTQYF.

The table lists this clone with a few counts. The chain uses TRBV6-5 and TRBJ2-1; 8 bases map to TRBD2. This CDR3 region has 14 residues. The V and J ends lost 4 bases and 9 bases, in that order; junction bases with no gene match: 8. The germline V gene has CDR1 MNHEY and CDR2 SVGAGI. The CDR3 coding sequence is TGTGCCAGCAGTTGGGGCGATCTAGCGGGTGAGCAGTTCTTC. Translated, it gives CASSWGDLAGEQFF.

The genes are TRBV14 and TRBJ1-3; tentative D call: TRBD1 (5 bases). Germline V gives CDR1 SGHDN, CDR2 FVKESK. V dropped 4 bases and J dropped 0 bases, with 10 bases sitting between them. CDR3 length: 15 residues. The CDR3 nucleotides are TGTGCCAGCAGCCCACAGGTCCACTCTGGAAACACCATATATTTT. Encoded protein: CASSPQVHSGNTIYF.

This clone was recorded only once. V usage is TRBV11-2 and J usage is TRBJ1-2; D remains unclear. V lost 5 bases and J lost 0, with 7 bases in between. The length of the CDR3 is 13 residues. Germline lookup yields CDR1 SGHAT and CDR2 FQNNGV. The CDR3 loop is CASSPGANYGYTF. In DNA, the CDR3 is TGTGCCAGCAGCCCCGGAGCTAACTATGGCTACACCTTC.

This chain uses TRBV3-1 (or the pseudogene TRBV3-2) with TRBJ2-3; 7 bases line up with TRBD2. CDR1 and CDR2 (germline): LGHDT, YNNKEL (reference sequence). The CDR3 sequence is 15 residues long. After removal of 6 bases from V and 4 bases from J, the junction contained 10 bases not matched to a gene. This chain's CDR3 is CASSPGGAAADTQYF. CDR3 DNA sequence: TGTGCCAGCAGTCCGGGAGGTGCGGCTGCAGATACGCAGTATTTT.

This clone was counted a single time. V usage is TRBV7-2 and J usage is TRBJ1-3; TRBD1 aligns across 7 bases. J lost 5 bases, V lost 2 bases, and 6 bases had no gene match. There are 15 residues in the CDR3. CDR1 is SGHTA, CDR2 FQGNSA, per germline. The CDR3 spells CASSLTTGPRNTIYF. As DNA, the CDR3 is TGTGCCAGCAGCTTAACGACAGGGCCGCGAAACACCATATATTTT.

In nucleotides, the CDR3 is TGTGCCAGTAGTATGAATAGCGGGGGTAGGTACGAGCAGTACGTC. The encoded protein is CASSMNSGGRYEQYV. V gene TRBV19 combines with J gene TRBJ2-7; 9 nucleotides line up with TRBD2. V shed 3 bases, J shed 4 bases, and the junction held 7 bases outside the gene matches. This CDR3 has 15 residues. Germline V CDR1 and CDR2: LNHDA, SQIVND (reference sequence).

The chain uses TRBV5-6 and TRBJ1-4; possible D gene TRBD1, 6 bases. There are 15 residues in the CDR3. The V gene's germline CDR1 is SGHDT and CDR2 YYEEEE. The V end was cut by 3 bases, the J end by 8 bases, with 17 bases between. The CDR3 loop reads CASSSRTDKWEKLFF. CDR3 DNA: TGTGCCAGCAGCTCCCGGACAGACAAATGGGAAAAACTGTTTTTT.

The genes are TRBV27 and TRBJ1-2, with D tentatively TRBD1 (6 bases). The CDR3 contains 13 residues. V was trimmed by 6 bases and J by 6 bases, leaving 14 bases between them. Germline V gives CDR1 MNHEY, CDR2 SMNVEV (reference sequence). The CDR3 region is CASRPSNRDGYTF. The CDR3 DNA reads as TGTGCCAGCAGACCTTCAAACAGGGATGGCTACACCTTC.

The V and J genes are TRBV5-6 and TRBJ1-3; D unclear. CDR1 is SGHDT, CDR2 YYEEEE, per germline. The CDR3 runs 16 residues. V was shortened by 2 bases and J by 0 bases, with 12 bases between the two germline ends. For the CDR3, the DNA is TGTGCCAGCAGCTTAACCGACATTTTCTCTGGAAACACCATATATTTT. Protein product: CASSLTDIFSGNTIYF.

J is TRBJ2-7 and V is TRBV25-1; the D gene is possibly TRBD2 (7 bases). The CDR3 loop spans 12 amino acids. V shed 8 bases and J shed 9 bases, with 17 bases lying between them. The germline V gene has CDR1 MGHDK and CDR2 SYGVNS. The chain's CDR3 is CASSQEGGRQYF. Written as DNA, the CDR3 is TGTGCCAGCTCCCAGGAGGGGGGGAGGCAGTACTTC.

The chain uses TRBV12-3 or TRBV12-4 and TRBJ1-2; the D gene is possibly TRBD1 (5 bases). This CDR3 contains 13 residues. V lost 3 bases to trimming and J lost 6 bases, with 11 bases between them. This CDR3 reads CASSLVGGDGYTF. The CDR3, as DNA: TGTGCCAGCAGTTTGGTGGGGGGGGATGGCTACACCTTC.

This sequence joins TRBV10-1 and TRBJ2-7; D gene uncertain. The germline V gene has CDR1 WNHNN and CDR2 SYGVQD (reference sequence). This CDR3 is built from 13 residues. V shed 5 bases and J shed 0 bases, with 8 bases lying between them. The CDR3 nucleotides are TGCGCCAGCAGTATAGTTACCTCCTACGAGCAGTACTTC. The encoded protein is CASSIVTSYEQYF.

J is TRBJ1-2 and V is TRBV19, with 9 bases aligning to TRBD1. The CDR3 runs 15 residues. Germline V gives CDR1 LNHDA, CDR2 SQIVND (reference sequence). V lost 5 bases and J lost 4; bases outside the gene matches: 8. CDR3 in DNA: TGTGCCAGTAGTTTAACAGGGGGCGCCGTCTATGGCTACACCTTC. Encoded protein: CASSLTGGAVYGYTF.

J is TRBJ2-3 and V is TRBV11-2; D gene ambiguous. CDR1 SGHAT and CDR2 FQNNGV come from the germline V gene. The CDR3 consists of 15 residues. Trimming removed 4 bases from V and 2 bases from J, with 13 bases in between. The CDR3 loop reads CASSSPGVDTDTQYF. DNA of the CDR3: TGTGCCAGCAGCTCCCCGGGTGTTGACACAGATACGCAGTATTTT.

The V call is TRBV5-1, the J call TRBJ2-5; D not certain. This CDR3 has 13 amino acids. Germline CDR1 is SGHRS and CDR2 is YFSETQ. The germline V and J ends were trimmed by 0 bases and 2 bases, with 5 bases remaining between them. The CDR3 protein is CASSLGVQETQYF. In DNA form, the CDR3 reads TGCGCCAGCAGCTTGGGAGTGCAAGAGACCCAGTACTTC.

The chain links TRBV28 to TRBJ1-2; the match to TRBD1 covers 9 bases. Germline CDR1 is MDHEN and CDR2 is SYDVKM. The CDR3 spans 15 residues. Losses at the gene ends were 5 bases for V and 3 bases for J; bases not matched to a gene: 7. The CDR3 DNA follows: TGTGCCAGCAGTAGTACAGGGGGCGCGGACTATGGCTACACCTTC. Encoded protein: CASSSTGGADYGYTF.

This sequence joins TRBV5-1 and TRBJ2-3; 12 bases map to TRBD2. The germline V gene has CDR1 SGHRS and CDR2 YFSETQ. V lost 6 bases to trimming and J lost 5 bases; unmatched junction nucleotides: 7. This CDR3 region has 15 residues. The CDR3 region is CASNLAGGIGDTQYF. Written as DNA, the CDR3 is TGCGCCAGCAACCTAGCGGGGGGGATTGGAGATACGCAGTATTTT.

This rearrangement joins TRBV5-1 to TRBJ1-1, with D perhaps matching TRBD1 (5 bases). The CDR3 spans 15 residues. Per germline, CDR1 SGHRS and CDR2 YFSETQ. V shed 1 base and J shed 1 base, with 11 bases lying between them. The chain's CDR3 is CASSLWGGSNTEAFF. As DNA, the CDR3 is TGCGCCAGCAGCTTGTGGGGGGGTTCGAACACTGAAGCTTTCTTT.

V gene TRBV5-4 combines with J gene TRBJ2-2; TRBD2 matches 8 bases. With V trimmed by 2 bases and J by 6 bases, 3 bases remained unmatched. Germline V gene lookup returns CDR1 SGHNT and CDR2 YYREEE (reference sequence). The CDR3 has 14 amino acids. The CDR3: CASSLAGDAGELFF. The CDR3 nucleotides are TGTGCCAGCAGCTTAGCGGGGGACGCCGGGGAGCTGTTTTTT.

The chain couples TRBV5-1 to TRBJ2-2, with a tentative D call TRBD2 (5 bases). Germline assignment: CDR1 SGHRS and CDR2 YFSETQ. There are 16 residues in the CDR3. With 0 bases removed from V and 8 bases from J, the gap between germline ends came to 17 bases. The chain's CDR3 is CASSLDQDSRVGELFF. CDR3 DNA sequence: TGCGCCAGCAGCTTGGATCAGGACTCGCGAGTAGGGGAGCTGTTTTTT.

The genes are TRBV3-1 (or the pseudogene TRBV3-2) and TRBJ2-3; 8 positions match TRBD2. There are 15 residues in the CDR3. The V and J ends lost 1 base and 6 bases, in that order; junction bases with no gene match: 6. Germline CDR1 is LGHDT and CDR2 is YNNKEL (reference sequence). The CDR3 spells CASSQGTGGRDTQYF. For the CDR3, the DNA is TGTGCCAGCAGCCAAGGAACGGGGGGGCGGGATACGCAGTATTTT.

The chain recombines TRBV11-2 with TRBJ2-7; perhaps TRBD1 as D (5 bases). Trimming took off 1 base at V and 7 bases at J, with 11 bases between the two ends. The CDR3 loop spans 13 amino acids. Germline-derived CDR1 and CDR2 are SGHAT and FQNNGV. The CDR3 coding sequence is TGTGCCAGCAGCTTAGGAGACAGCTTGGAGCAGTACTTC. Protein: CASSLGDSLEQYF.

The chain is built from TRBV24-1 and TRBJ2-1; TRBD1 matches 7 bases. With 9 bases clipped from V and 4 bases from J, the junction kept 5 bases outside the gene matches. The CDR3 totals 13 residues. Germline lookup yields CDR1 KGHDR and CDR2 SFDVKD. The CDR3 protein is CATDGDSYNEQFF. The DNA of the CDR3 is TGTGCCACCGATGGGGACAGTTACAATGAGCAGTTCTTC.

The chain combines TRBV7-6 with TRBJ2-3; 9 bases fit TRBD2. This CDR3 comprises 15 residues. Germline V gene data show CDR1 as SGHVS and CDR2 as FNYEAQ. V shed 1 base, J shed 4 bases, and the junction held 3 bases outside the gene matches. The CDR3 coding sequence is TGTGCCAGCAGCTTAGGGGGCGGGGGGGCAGATACGCAGTATTTT. This encodes CASSLGGGGADTQYF.

The genes are TRBV3-1 (or the pseudogene TRBV3-2) and TRBJ1-1; a weak D match, TRBD1 (6 bases). Germline assignment: CDR1 LGHDT and CDR2 YNNKEL (reference sequence). The germline V and J ends were trimmed by 0 bases and 5 bases, with 7 bases remaining between them. There are 13 residues in the CDR3. CDR3 nucleotide sequence: TGTGCCAGCAGCCAAGACCAGGGGACTGAAGCTTTCTTT. Residues: CASSQDQGTEAFF.

The genes are TRBV19 and TRBJ2-3; 7 bases fit TRBD1. The CDR3 contains 15 residues. J lost 2 bases, V lost 3 bases, and 5 bases had no gene match. Germline loops: CDR1 LNHDA, CDR2 SQIVND (reference sequence). CDR3: CASSMNRGNTDTQYF. The CDR3 nucleotides read TGTGCCAGTAGTATGAACAGGGGAAACACAGATACGCAGTATTTT.

This chain uses TRBV5-1 with TRBJ2-2, with 7 bases matching TRBD1. The germline CDR1 and CDR2 sequences are SGHRS and YFSETQ. J was trimmed by 4 bases and V by 3 bases; bases with no gene match: 3. This CDR3 comprises 14 residues. The CDR3 nucleotides read TGCGCCAGCAGCTGGGGACAGACCACCGGGGAGCTGTTTTTT. It codes for CASSWGQTTGELFF.

This chain connects TRBV6-1 to TRBJ1-2, with D possibly matching TRBD1 (5 bases). This CDR3 has 14 amino acids. V was cut by 3 bases and J by 3 bases, with 11 bases left in between. Per germline, CDR1 MNHNS and CDR2 SASEGT. CDR3 amino acids: CASSESREDYGYTF. In DNA, the CDR3 is TGTGCCAGCAGTGAGTCCAGGGAGGACTATGGCTACACCTTC.